The present TCR beta chain was sequenced within a study of early T cells in non-severe SARS-CoV-2 infection. Study-level findings and limits: Using VDJdb, the matching emphasized anti-spike CD8 responses while missing private and CD4 specificities.

Individual cDNA molecules were tagged with unique molecular identifiers, the study reported. TCRdb recomputed calls from the 5' RACE reads with MiXCR, one row per CDR3 protein. Altogether under 90,000 distinct CDR3 sequences are present, 14% being singletons, with the ten largest covering 5% to 7%. This clonotype has at least ten counts. Its matching antigen is unknown. The receptor's source is an adult who was a healthcare worker with PCR-confirmed SARS-CoV-2 infection or an uninfected control (not recorded which). The sample consisted of whole blood.

CDR3 sequence reads: CASSLPQGLVYGYTF. The CDR3 DNA sequence: TGTGCCAGCAGTTTGCCCCAGGGTTTAGTCTATGGCTACACCTTC. The chain recombines TRBV12-3 or TRBV12-4 with TRBJ1-2; D may be TRBD1 (5 bases). The germline V and J ends were trimmed by 3 bases and 4 bases, with 15 bases remaining between them. The CDR3 consists of 15 residues.